Below are 16 T cell receptor beta chains sequenced from a single sample in a study of neurological immune-mediated disorders. TCRdb re-analysed the 5' RACE reads in MiXCR, keeping a single row per CDR3 protein. The data show about 50,000 distinct CDR3 sequences, under 13% seen once. The sample taken for sequencing was PBMCs. These receptors originate from a man in his 70s with HTLV-1-associated myelopathy (HAM/TSP).

This clonotype was found many times. The genes are TRBV5-1 and TRBJ2-1, with D unclear. Germline V gene sequence: CDR1 SGHRS, CDR2 YFSETQ. The CDR3 is 12 amino acids. V was cut by 0 bases and J by 5 bases, with 3 bases left in between. This CDR3 is CASSLANNEQFF. CDR3 nucleotide sequence: TGCGCCAGCAGCTTGGCTAACAATGAGCAGTTCTTC.

This clonotype was recorded at least ten times. The V and J genes are TRBV7-2 and TRBJ2-3; no clear D gene. Germline V CDR1 and CDR2: SGHTA, FQGNSA. Trimming left V 0 bases short and J 0 bases short, with 7 bases between. The CDR3 is 15 residues long. CDR3 in amino acids: CASSLAGISTDTQYF. CDR3 in DNA: TGTGCCAGCAGCTTAGCGGGGATTAGCACAGATACGCAGTATTTT.

This clonotype was seen at least ten times. The chain employs TRBV11-3 and TRBJ2-5; a weak D match, TRBD1 (7 bases). V lost 2 bases and J lost 4, with 11 bases in between. The germline V gene has CDR1 SGHNT and CDR2 YENEEA. This CDR3 spans 14 amino acids. CDR3 residues: CASSLSGGGETQYF. DNA of the CDR3: TGTGCCAGCAGCTTATCAGGGGGAGGAGAGACCCAGTACTTC.

The sample holds many counts of this clonotype. V gene TRBV4-3 combines with J gene TRBJ1-6, with TRBD1 as a possible D gene (5 bases). This CDR3 has 16 amino acids. Germline CDR1 is LGHNA and CDR2 is YSLEER. V lost 0 bases and J 9 bases, leaving 15 bases between the germline ends. The CDR3 nucleotides are TGCGCCAGCAGCCAAGAAACAGGAATATTCGGTTCACCCCTCCACTTT. It encodes CASSQETGIFGSPLHF.

Concerning this clonotype itself: The junction departs from the called germline gene at one end, perhaps through a read error. The chain has TRBV4-3 and TRBJ2-5; the D is unclear. The CDR3 is made up of 13 amino acids. Per the germline V gene, CDR1 is LGHNA and CDR2 is YSLEER. CDR3 nucleotides: TGCGCCAGCAGCCTAGGACCAGAAGAGACCCGGTACTTC. This encodes CASSLGPEETRYF.

This clonotype was counted ten times or more. V and J are TRBV9 and TRBJ2-7; D gene uncertain. The CDR3 sequence is 14 residues long. In germline, CDR1 is SGDLS, CDR2 YYNGEE. The V end was cut by 4 bases, the J end by 2 bases, with 13 bases between. The CDR3 protein is CASSTSPDPYEQYF. CDR3 nucleotides: TGTGCCAGCAGCACCTCCCCCGATCCCTACGAGCAGTACTTC.

Many counts were recorded for this clonotype. The genes are TRBV20-1 and TRBJ1-5, with D tentatively TRBD1 (6 bases). V was trimmed by 2 bases and J by 0 bases, leaving 20 bases between them. Germline CDR1 is DFQATT and CDR2 is SNEGSKA (reference sequence). The CDR3 extends over 18 amino acids. The CDR3 DNA sequence: TGCAGTGCTAGATCTTTTGGGGGCAGGGTGGGTAGCAATCAGCCCCAGCATTTT. Its protein product is CSARSFGGRVGSNQPQHF.

Ten or more counts support this clonotype. V and J are TRBV12-3 or TRBV12-4 and TRBJ1-5; TRBD1 matches at 8 bases. This CDR3 has 14 residues. The V gene end was trimmed by 7 bases and the J gene end by 3 bases; junction bases not matched to a gene: 5. This CDR3 reads CASTGQGLNQPQHF. CDR3 DNA sequence: TGTGCCAGCACCGGACAGGGCCTCAATCAGCCCCAGCATTTT.

In its sample, this clonotype was seen a few times. The chain is built from TRBV28 and TRBJ2-2; a weak D match, TRBD2 (5 bases). CDR3 size: 14 residues. V shed 7 bases and J shed 3 bases, with 12 bases lying between them. The germline CDR1 and CDR2 sequences are MDHEN and SYDVKM. Written as DNA, the CDR3 is TGTGCCAGCATACCGAGGGATTACACCGGGGAGCTGTTTTTT. It yields the protein CASIPRDYTGELFF.

This clonotype was seen repeatedly, ten times or more. This sequence joins TRBV6-5 and TRBJ2-4, with 9 nucleotides matching TRBD1. This CDR3 has 14 residues. V lost 6 bases and J lost 8; bases outside the gene matches: 8. In germline, CDR1 is MNHEY, CDR2 SVGAGI. CDR3 nucleotide sequence: TGTGCCAGCAGAGACCACGGGACAGGGTACATTCAGTACTTC. Residues: CASRDHGTGYIQYF.

In this sample, this clonotype turned up many times. V is TRBV5-1 and J is TRBJ2-7, with D perhaps TRBD1 or TRBD2 (5 bases each). The CDR3 has 13 residues. Trimming shortened V by 4 bases and J by 6 bases, and 14 bases separated the two germline ends. Germline V gene sequence: CDR1 SGHRS, CDR2 YFSETQ. CDR3 sequence (DNA): TGCGCCAGCAGCCTAGCTGGGGGTATCGAGCAGTACTTC. Residues: CASSLAGGIEQYF.

This clonotype came up many times. V is TRBV6-1 and J is TRBJ2-1, with TRBD2 matching 7 bases. The CDR3 sequence is 16 residues long. The V gene's germline CDR1 is MNHNS and CDR2 SASEGT. J was trimmed by 2 bases and V by 6 bases; bases with no gene match: 10. CDR3: CASSETFGTTYNEQFF. In DNA form, the CDR3 reads TGTGCCAGCAGCGAGACTTTCGGGACTACCTACAATGAGCAGTTCTTC.

There are many counts of this clonotype. J is TRBJ2-1 and V is TRBV6-2 or TRBV6-3; D may be TRBD2 (5 bases). The CDR3 runs 15 residues. Trimming took 4 bases from V and 0 from J, leaving 10 bases between them. Germline CDR1 and CDR2: MNHEY and SVGEGT. CDR3 DNA: TGTGCCAGCAGTTTCGGGGTCCTCTCCTACAATGAGCAGTTCTTC. Amino acid sequence: CASSFGVLSYNEQFF.

As regards this clonotype: One base away lies a much larger clone, so this may be a sequencing read error. The V and J genes are TRBV7-2 and TRBJ2-1; either TRBD1 or TRBD2 may fit D (5 bases each). Per the germline V gene, CDR1 is SGHTA and CDR2 is FQGNSA. The CDR3 sequence is 14 residues long. The DNA of the CDR3 is TGTGCCAGCACCAGGGACGGTTCCTACAATGAGCAGCTCTTC. Translation: CASTRDGSYNEQLF. The full variable domain, in which reference TRBV7-2 and TRBJ2-1 provide the parts outside the CDR3, is GAGVSQSPSNKVTEKGKDVELRCDPISGHTALYWYRQSLGQGLEFLIYFQGNSAPDKSGLPSDRFSAERTGGSVSTLTIQRTQQEDSAVYLCASTRDGSYNEQLFGPGTRLTVL.

This clonotype was picked up many times. The chain has TRBV20-1 and TRBJ2-4; 10 bases align to TRBD2. The V and J ends lost 5 bases and 6 bases, in that order; junction bases with no gene match: 13. The CDR3 is 16 amino acids. CDR1 and CDR2 from the germline V gene are DFQATT and SNEGSKA (reference sequence). CDR3 DNA sequence: TGCAGTGCTCCCCGGGTAGCTAGCGGGAGTGGAAACATTCAGTACTTC. It translates to CSAPRVASGSGNIQYF.

The CDR3 protein is CASSPSRDVHLEQYF. In DNA form, the CDR3 reads TGTGCCAGCAGCCCAAGCCGGGACGTCCATCTGGAGCAGTACTTC. V usage is TRBV6-2 or TRBV6-3 and J usage is TRBJ2-7; perhaps D is TRBD1 or TRBD2 (5 bases each). CDR3 size: 15 residues. The germline CDR1 and CDR2 sequences are MNHEY and SVGEGT. V dropped 6 bases and J dropped 7 bases, with 22 bases sitting between them.